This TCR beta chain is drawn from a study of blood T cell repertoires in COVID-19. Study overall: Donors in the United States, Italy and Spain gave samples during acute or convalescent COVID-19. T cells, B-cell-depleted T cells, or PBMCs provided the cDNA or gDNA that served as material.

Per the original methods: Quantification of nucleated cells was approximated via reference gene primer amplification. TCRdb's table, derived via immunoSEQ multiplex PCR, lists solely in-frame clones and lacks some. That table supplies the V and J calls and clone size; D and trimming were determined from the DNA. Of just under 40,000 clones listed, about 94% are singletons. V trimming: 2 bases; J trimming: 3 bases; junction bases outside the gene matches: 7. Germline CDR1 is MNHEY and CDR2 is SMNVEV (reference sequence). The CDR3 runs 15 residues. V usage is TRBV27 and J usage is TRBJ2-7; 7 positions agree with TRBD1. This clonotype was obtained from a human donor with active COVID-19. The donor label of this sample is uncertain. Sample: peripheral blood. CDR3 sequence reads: CASSLTGQLNYEQYF. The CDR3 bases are TGTGCCAGCAGTTTAACGGGACAGTTAAACTACGAGCAGTACTTC.